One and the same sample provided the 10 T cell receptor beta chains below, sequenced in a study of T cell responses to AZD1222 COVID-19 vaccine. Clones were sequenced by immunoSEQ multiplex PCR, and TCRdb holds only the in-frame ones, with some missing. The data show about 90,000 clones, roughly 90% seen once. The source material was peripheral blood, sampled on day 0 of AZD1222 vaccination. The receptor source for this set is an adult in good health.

The CDR3 reads CASTPARVNTEAFF. CDR3 coding DNA: TGTGCCAGCACCCCTGCCCGGGTGAACACTGAAGCTTTCTTT. This rearrangement joins TRBV7-9 to TRBJ1-1; no firm D call. Germline values: CDR1 SEHNR, CDR2 FQNEAQ (reference sequence). V was pared by 7 bases and J by 0 bases, with 12 bases between. The CDR3 covers 14 residues. Full variable domain (missing parts from reference TRBV7-9 and TRBJ1-1): DTGVSQNPRHKITKRGQNVTFRCDPISEHNRLYWYRQTLGQGPEFLTYFQNEAQLEKSRLLSDRFSAERPKGSFSTLEIQRTEQGDSAMYLCASTPARVNTEAFFGQGTRLTVV.

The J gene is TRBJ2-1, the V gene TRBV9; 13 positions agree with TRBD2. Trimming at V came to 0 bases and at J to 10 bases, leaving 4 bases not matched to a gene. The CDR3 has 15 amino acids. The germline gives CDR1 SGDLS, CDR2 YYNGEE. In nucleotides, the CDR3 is TGTGCCAGCAGCGTAGGGGTGGGACTAGCGGGAGAGCAGTTCTTC. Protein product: CASSVGVGLAGEQFF.

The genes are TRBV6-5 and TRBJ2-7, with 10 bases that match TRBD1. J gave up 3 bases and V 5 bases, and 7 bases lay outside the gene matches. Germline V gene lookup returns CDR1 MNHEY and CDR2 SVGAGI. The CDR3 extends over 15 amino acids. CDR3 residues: CASSHRQGADYEQYF. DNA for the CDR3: TGTGCCAGCAGTCACCGACAGGGGGCGGACTACGAGCAGTACTTC.

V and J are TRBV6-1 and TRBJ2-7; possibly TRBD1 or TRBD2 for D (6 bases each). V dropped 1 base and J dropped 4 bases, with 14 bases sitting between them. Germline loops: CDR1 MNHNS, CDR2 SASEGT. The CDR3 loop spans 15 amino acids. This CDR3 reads CASSEVGGMQYEQYF. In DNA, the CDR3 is TGTGCCAGCAGTGAAGTGGGGGGCATGCAGTACGAGCAGTACTTC.

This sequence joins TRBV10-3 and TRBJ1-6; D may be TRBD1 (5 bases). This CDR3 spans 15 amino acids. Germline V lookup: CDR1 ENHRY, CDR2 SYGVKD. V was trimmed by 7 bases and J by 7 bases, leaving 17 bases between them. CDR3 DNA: TGTGCCATCACTAATACCGGGACGCGGAATTCACCCCTCCACTTT. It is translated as CAITNTGTRNSPLHF.

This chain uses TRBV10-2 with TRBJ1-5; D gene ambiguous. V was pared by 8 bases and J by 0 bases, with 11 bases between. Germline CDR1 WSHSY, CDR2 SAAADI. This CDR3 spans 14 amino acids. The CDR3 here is CASGDPISNQPQHF. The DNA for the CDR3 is TGCGCCAGCGGGGATCCTATTAGCAATCAGCCCCAGCATTTT.

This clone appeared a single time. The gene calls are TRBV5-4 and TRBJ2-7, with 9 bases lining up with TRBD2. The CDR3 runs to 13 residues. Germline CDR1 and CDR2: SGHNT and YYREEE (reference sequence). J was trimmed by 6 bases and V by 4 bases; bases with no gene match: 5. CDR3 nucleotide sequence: TGTGCCAGCAGCATGGGACTAGCCAGCGAGCAGTACTTC. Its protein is CASSMGLASEQYF. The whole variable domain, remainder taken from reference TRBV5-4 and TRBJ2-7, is ETGVTQSPTHLIKTRGQQVTLRCSSQSGHNTVSWYQQALGQGPQFIFQYYREEENGRGNFPPRFSGLQFPNYSSELNVNALELDDSALYLCASSMGLASEQYFGPGTRLTVT.

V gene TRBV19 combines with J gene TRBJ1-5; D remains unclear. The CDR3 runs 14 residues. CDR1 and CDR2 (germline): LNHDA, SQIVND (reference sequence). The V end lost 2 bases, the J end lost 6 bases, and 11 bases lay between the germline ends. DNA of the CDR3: TGTGCCAGTAGTATAATTACTGGTAGTCAGCCCCAGCATTTT. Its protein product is CASSIITGSQPQHF.

CDR3 nucleotides: TGTGCCAGCAGCTTATTTTGGGCAGAATCCCTTGCCGGGGAGCTGTTTTTT. As protein: CASSLFWAESLAGELFF. The chain uses TRBV7-8 and TRBJ2-2; D call uncertain. The germline V and J ends were trimmed by 2 bases and 6 bases, with 19 bases remaining between them. Germline-derived CDR1 and CDR2 are SGHVS and FQNEAQ. The CDR3 loop spans 17 amino acids.

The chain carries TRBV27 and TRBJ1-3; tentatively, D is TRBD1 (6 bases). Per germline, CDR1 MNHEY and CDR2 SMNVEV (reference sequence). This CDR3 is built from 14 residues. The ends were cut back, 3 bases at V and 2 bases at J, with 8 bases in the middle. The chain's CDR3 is CASSFRGPGNTIYF. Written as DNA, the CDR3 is TGTGCCAGCAGTTTTCGGGGGCCTGGAAACACCATATATTTT.